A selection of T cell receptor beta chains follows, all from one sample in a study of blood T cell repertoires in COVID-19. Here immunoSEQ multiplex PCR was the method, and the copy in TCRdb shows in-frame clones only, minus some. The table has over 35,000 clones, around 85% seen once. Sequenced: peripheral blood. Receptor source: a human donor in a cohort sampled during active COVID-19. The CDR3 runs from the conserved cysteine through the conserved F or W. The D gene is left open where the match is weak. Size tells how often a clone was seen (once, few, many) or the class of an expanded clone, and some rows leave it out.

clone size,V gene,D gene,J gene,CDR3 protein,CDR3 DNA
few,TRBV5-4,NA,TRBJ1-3,CASSFYSGNTIYF,TGTGCCAGCAGCTTCTACTCTGGAAACACCATATATTTT
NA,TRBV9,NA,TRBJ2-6,CASSARGGASGANVLTF,TGTGCCAGCAGCGCAAGGGGAGGAGCTTCTGGGGCCAACGTCCTGACTTTC
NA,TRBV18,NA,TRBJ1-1,CASSTGPNTEAFF,TGTGCCAGCTCCACAGGGCCTAACACTGAAGCTTTCTTT
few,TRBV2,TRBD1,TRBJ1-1,CASSGAGGTEAFF,TGTGCCAGCAGTGGGGCAGGGGGCACTGAAGCTTTCTTT
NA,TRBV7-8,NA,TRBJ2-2,CASSPQELVGIGELFF,TGTGCCAGCAGCCCCCAGGAACTAGTGGGAATCGGGGAGCTGTTTTTT
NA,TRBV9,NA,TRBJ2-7,CASSVDAGSPYEQYF,TGTGCCAGCAGCGTAGATGCGGGCTCTCCCTACGAGCAGTACTTC
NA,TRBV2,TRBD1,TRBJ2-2,CASTSGQTMKSNTGELFF,TGTGCCAGCACCTCGGGACAGACGATGAAGTCGAACACCGGGGAGCTGTTTTTT
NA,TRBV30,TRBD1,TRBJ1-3,CAWRTQGIYTIYF,TGTGCCTGGAGAACACAGGGGATATACACCATATATTTT
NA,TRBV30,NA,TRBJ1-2,CAWSPLRGYTF,TGTGCCTGGAGTCCCCTGCGAGGCTACACCTTC
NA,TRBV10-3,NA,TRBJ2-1,CAISELDSQFF,TGTGCCATCAGTGAACTGGACTCTCAGTTCTTC
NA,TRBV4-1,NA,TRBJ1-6,CASSQDFERSYNSPLHF,TGCGCCAGCAGCCAAGATTTTGAGAGATCCTATAATTCACCCCTCCACTTT
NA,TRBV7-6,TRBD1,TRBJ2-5,CASSPYQGAQETQYF,TGTGCCAGCAGCCCCTACCAGGGGGCCCAAGAGACCCAGTACTTC
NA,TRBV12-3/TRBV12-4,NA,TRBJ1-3,CATTRDSGNTIYF,TGTGCCACCACTCGGGACTCTGGAAACACCATATATTTT
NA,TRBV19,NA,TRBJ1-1,CASSNLGGGLTEAFF,TGTGCCAGTAGTAATTTAGGCGGGGGTCTCACTGAAGCTTTCTTT
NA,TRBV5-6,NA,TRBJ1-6,CASSPQKPTGNGNSPLHF,TGTGCCAGCAGCCCGCAAAAACCCACAGGGAATGGTAATTCACCCCTCCACTTT
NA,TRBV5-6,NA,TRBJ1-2,CASSLHYGYTF,TGTGCCAGCAGCTTGCATTATGGCTACACCTTC
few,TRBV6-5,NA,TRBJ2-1,CASNQGGPPGDEQFF,TGTGCCAGCAACCAAGGGGGACCCCCAGGGGATGAGCAGTTCTTC
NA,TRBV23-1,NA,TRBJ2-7,CASSLLGVAGSSYEQYF,TGCGCCAGCAGTCTCCTCGGGGTAGCAGGAAGCTCCTACGAGCAGTACTTC
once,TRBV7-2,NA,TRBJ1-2,CASSSESPGGLYGYTF,TGTGCCAGCAGCTCTGAAAGCCCGGGGGGCCTTTACGGCTACACCTTC
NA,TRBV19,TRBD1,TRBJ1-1,CASSIDRVAEAFF,TGTGCCAGTAGTATCGACAGGGTTGCTGAAGCTTTCTTT
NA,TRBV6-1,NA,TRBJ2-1,CASSEIATESFNEQFF,TGTGCCAGCAGTGAAATCGCGACAGAGAGCTTCAATGAGCAGTTCTTC
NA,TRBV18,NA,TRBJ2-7,CASSPLVGSYEQYF,TGTGCCAGCTCCCCCCTAGTGGGCTCCTACGAGCAGTACTTC
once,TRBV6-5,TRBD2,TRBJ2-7,CASSLAGGSYEQYF,TGTGCCAGCAGCTTAGCGGGAGGGAGCTACGAGCAGTACTTC
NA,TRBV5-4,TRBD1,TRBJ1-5,CASSLGGTGDQPQHF,TGTGCCAGCAGCTTGGGGGGTACAGGGGATCAGCCCCAGCATTTT
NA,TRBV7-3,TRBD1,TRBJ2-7,CASSVTGGREQYF,TGTGCCAGCAGCGTAACAGGGGGAAGGGAGCAGTACTTC
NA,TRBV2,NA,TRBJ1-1,CASSLFDTEAFF,TGTGCCAGCAGCCTATTTGACACTGAAGCTTTCTTT
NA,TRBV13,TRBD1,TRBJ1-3,CASSPGGDSSGNTIYF,TGTGCCAGCAGCCCGGGGGGGGACAGCTCTGGAAACACCATATATTTT
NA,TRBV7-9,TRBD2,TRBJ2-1,CASSLASGLHNEQFF,TGTGCCAGCAGCTTAGCTAGCGGGTTACACAATGAGCAGTTCTTC
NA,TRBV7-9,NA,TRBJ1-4,CASSTTNGGTEKLFF,TGTGCCAGCAGCACAACCAACGGGGGGACCGAAAAACTGTTTTTT
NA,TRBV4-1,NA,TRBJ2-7,CASSQVHPSYEQYF,TGCGCCAGCAGCCAAGTACACCCATCCTACGAGCAGTACTTC
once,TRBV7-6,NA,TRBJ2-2,CASSTQLGNTGELFF,TGTGCCAGCAGCACCCAACTAGGAAACACCGGGGAGCTGTTTTTT
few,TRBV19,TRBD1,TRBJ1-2,CASSIDLQGYGYTF,TGTGCCAGTAGTATAGACCTACAGGGGTATGGCTACACCTTC